This T cell receptor beta chain was identified during a study of T cell responses to AZD1222 COVID-19 vaccine (dated by TCRdb to the early 2020s). As for the study more broadly: AZD1222 recipients whose second dose came at about 4 weeks and those whose second dose came at about 12 weeks were combined into one group, since spike-specific TCR depth and breadth did not differ between the two schedules. A total of 233 trial participants underwent TCR sequencing, of whom about 200 had received two doses of AZD1222 and 26 had received two doses of the MenACWY control vaccine. Trial participants were enrolled into age subgroups of 18-55, 56-69 and 70-plus years, which contained about 160, 30 and 59 TCR-sequenced participants, respectively.

Overall study results and their limits: Vaccine-associated CD4 TCRs spanned the whole spike protein, with dominant responses in regions 160-218 and 743-854. The 56-69-year group was small, and its depth increase did not reach significance, likely because of low power. Conclusions about previously exposed vaccinees are limited because only five to seven AZD1222 recipients were SARS-CoV-2 seropositive at baseline. Because no day 14 peak-response samples were available, the repertoires could be characterized only after the peak T cell response. Most participants were white British and females outnumbered males, and the authors suggested that clonal diversity may have been underestimated. After two AZD1222 doses, both the breadth and the depth of spike-specific TCRs were significantly higher than at day 0 and than in MenACWY recipients. Reportedly, close to half of the unique spike-specific TCRs recognized epitopes lying outside the regions that are mutated in the B.1.351 and B.1.1.7 variants.

The CDR3 regions of human TCRbeta chains were analyzed by immunosequencing. The source study handled its data this way. Repertoire TCRs were matched against a reference library of SARS-CoV-2-specific TCRs generated with the MIRA antigen-specificity platform. Breadth meant the fraction of unique TCRs that were SARS-CoV-2-associated, whereas depth meant the fraction of total T cells that were SARS-CoV-2-associated. Using the MIRA data, each spike-specific TCR was mapped to the spike region that the TCR reacts to and placed in a CD4 or CD8 class. Log10-transformed breadth and depth values were compared by one-way ANOVA with Sidak's multiple comparisons tests. The immuneACCESS repertoire file appears here via TCRdb, limited to in-frame rearrangements. These files lack a portion of the clones; in checked studies, under half of the deficit traces to unresolved V genes, and the cause of the others is not known. V, J and clone size are taken as reported in that table, and D and trimming were inferred from the DNA itself. This sample has some 120,000 clones in its table, and roughly 87% of those were observed once. The ten top clones hold 7.5% to 8% of the sample.

Trimming accounts for 5 bases at V and 0 bases at J, while the number of junction bases matched to no gene is 5. The CDR1 and CDR2 encoded by the germline V gene (reference sequence) are MNHEY and SMNVEV. The CDR3 numbers 15 residues from cysteine through phenylalanine. Of the read, only the CDR3 DNA is kept; its 45 bases are in frame from base 1. In regard to this clone: Its recognized antigen is unknown. Per-base qualities were not stored, and no clone one base away is much larger.

Read against the paper, the sample's time point label means: baseline before first vaccination. Samples from vaccinated people were obtained from the UK trials COV001 and COV002, which included a single-blind randomized controlled phase 2/3 trial of AZD1222 (ChAdOx1 nCoV-19) in healthy adults. For TCRbeta chain sequencing, PBMC samples were collected from trial participants at day 0 and at day 28 after the second dose. This sample comprised peripheral blood, obtained on day 0 of AZD1222 vaccination. The rearranged segments are TRBV27 and TRBJ1-1; 8 of the junction bases match TRBD1. The receptor was derived from an adult in good health. Read as DNA, the sequence is TGTGCCAGCAGTCGGGACAGGACGATGAACACTGAAGCTTTCTTT. This yields the protein CASSRDRTMNTEAFF.